What follows describes a single T cell receptor beta chain. Its antigen remains unidentified. The entry originates in a study of shared clonotypes between healthy human individuals. Study-wide results and limits: It was only blood that was sampled, and tissue repertoires likely differ.

Each subset's genomic DNA was split evenly across several immunoSEQ plates. Measured with immunoSEQ multiplex PCR; TCRdb has only the in-frame clones, and not every one. The table includes hundreds of thousands of clones, 97% detected once. There are 16 residues in the CDR3. V was shortened by 3 bases and J by 2 bases, with 14 bases between the two germline ends. Germline CDR1 LGHNA, CDR2 YNFKEQ. The chain recombines TRBV4-2 with TRBJ2-1, with a possible D match to TRBD2 (6 bases). This sequence originates from a woman under 40 in good health. The sequencing sample was made of naive CD4+ T cells sorted from blood. Subset given: CD45RA+ positively selected. CDR3 bases: TGTGCCAGCAGCCAGAGTAGGCGGGACCCCTACAATGAGCAGTTCTTC. This translates into CASSQSRRDPYNEQFF.